Sequencing of this T cell receptor (beta chain) was carried out in a study of shared clonotypes between healthy human individuals. Study outcomes and limitations: Since donors were few, the genetic and exposure-history diversity represented was limited.

Assay: immunoSEQ multiplex PCR; the TCRdb copy retains only in-frame clones and omits some. This table holds some 450,000 clones, approximately 77% found once. The CDR3 covers 13 residues. Trimming removed 2 bases at V and 5 bases at J, with 9 bases between. Germline V gene data show CDR1 as SGHVS and CDR2 as FNYEAQ. This clone has at least ten counts. Its antigen is undetermined. The sequence was collected from a woman between 40 and 50 years old in good health. Some clones in this sample may be carry-over from other donors' samples. The sample taken for sequencing was PBMCs. The chain recombines TRBV7-6 with TRBJ1-2; D perhaps matches TRBD1 (5 bases). CDR3 coding DNA: TGTGCCAGCAGCTTAAGACAGCAATATGGCTACACCTTC. Translation gives CASSLRQQYGYTF. The full variable domain, with the rest looked up from reference TRBV7-6 and TRBJ1-2, is GAGVSQSPRYKVTKRGQDVALRCDPISGHVSLYWYRQALGQGPEFLTYFNYEAQQDKSGLPNDRFSAERPEGSISTLTIQRTEQRDSAMYRCASSLRQQYGYTFGSGTRLTVV.